What follows are 16 T cell receptor beta chains derived from one specimen sequenced in a study of molecular identifiers for immune sequencing clone quantification. TCRdb ran MiXCR on the PCR reads and lists one entry per CDR3 protein. The sample lists roughly 86,000 distinct CDR3 sequences, roughly 20% seen once, with around 0.8% in the top ten. The sequenced sample consisted of naive CD8+ T cells from blood, with Jurkat cell RNA spiked in. The subset was: FACS-sorted CD8+CD4-CCR7+CD45RA+ naive T cells. Every receptor here comes from a human donor in good health. Some libraries in this study had Jurkat cell RNA spiked in.

There are many counts of this clonotype. The chain joins TRBV4-3 to TRBJ2-2; D gene ambiguous. The CDR3 contains 14 residues. Germline assignment: CDR1 LGHNA and CDR2 YSLEER. The ends were cut back, 4 bases at V and 1 base at J, with 7 bases in the middle. CDR3 amino acids: CASSPRQNTGELFF. DNA for the CDR3: TGCGCCAGCAGCCCAAGACAGAACACCGGGGAGCTGTTTTTT.

In its sample, this clonotype was seen once. Sequence at one end of the junction differs from germline and may be a read error. The chain joins TRBV19 to TRBJ1-1; D is possibly TRBD1 (6 bases). The CDR3 totals 14 residues. The germline gives CDR1 LNHDA, CDR2 SQIVND (reference sequence). The CDR3 DNA sequence: TGTGCCAGTAGTATGGGACATCTGAACACTGAAGCTTCTTTT. Protein product: CASSMGHLNTEASF.

Only a few counts were recorded for this clonotype. The chain has TRBV6-5 and TRBJ2-1; a weak D match, TRBD2 (6 bases). Trimming pared 5 bases from V and 0 bases from J, leaving 11 bases between. The CDR3 has 15 residues. Germline V gives CDR1 MNHEY, CDR2 SVGAGI. CDR3 loop: CASSPSVSSYNEQFF. CDR3 nucleotide sequence: TGTGCCAGCAGTCCTAGCGTAAGCTCCTACAATGAGCAGTTCTTC.

This clonotype was seen repeatedly, ten times or more. The V gene is TRBV6-5, the J gene TRBJ2-1; D possibly corresponds to TRBD2 (7 bases). This CDR3 spans 14 amino acids. V was clipped by 2 bases and J by 8 bases, with 13 bases between them. In germline, CDR1 is MNHEY, CDR2 SVGAGI. Here the CDR3 DNA reads TGTGCCAGCAGTTACGGGGGGGCAACCCATGAGCAGTTCTTC. Amino acids: CASSYGGATHEQFF.

This clonotype showed up many times. The chain uses TRBV9 and TRBJ2-5; TRBD1 agrees at 7 bases. The trim removed 5 bases at V and 1 base at J, leaving 5 bases unmatched. The CDR3 is made up of 14 amino acids. Germline CDR1 SGDLS, CDR2 YYNGEE. CDR3 in amino acids: CASSKTGLQETQYF. CDR3 nucleotide sequence: TGTGCCAGCAGTAAGACAGGGCTCCAAGAGACCCAGTACTTC.

Many counts were recorded for this clonotype. The V and J genes are TRBV5-6 and TRBJ2-2; 8 bases are a match to TRBD2. The length of the CDR3 is 15 residues. The germline CDR1 and CDR2 sequences are SGHDT and YYEEEE. V gave up 1 base and J gave up 6 bases; unmatched junction bases: 5. The CDR3 nucleotides are TGTGCCAGCAGCTTGAGCGGGAGAGCTGCCGGGGAGCTGTTTTTT. Residues: CASSLSGRAAGELFF.

The chain combines TRBV12-3 or TRBV12-4 with TRBJ1-2; 12 bases agree with TRBD1. V was clipped by 5 bases and J by 8 bases; unmatched bases: 12. There are 16 residues in the CDR3. This CDR3 reads CASSPPDGTGGLGYTF. CDR3 coding DNA: TGTGCCAGCAGTCCACCGGATGGGACAGGGGGCCTGGGCTACACCTTC.

There are many counts of this clonotype. The chain carries TRBV29-1 and TRBJ2-1, with D unclear. Trimming stripped 3 bases from V and 0 bases from J, with 6 bases between. CDR3 length: 13 residues. Per germline, CDR1 SQVTM and CDR2 ANQGSEA. CDR3 region: CSVDFSSYNEQFF. As DNA, the CDR3 is TGCAGCGTTGACTTTAGCTCCTACAATGAGCAGTTCTTC.

This clonotype occurred many times. The chain is built from TRBV6-2 or TRBV6-3 and TRBJ1-1; a weak D match, TRBD1 (5 bases). Trimming stripped 6 bases from V and 1 base from J, with 9 bases between. The CDR3 runs 13 residues. Per germline, CDR1 MNHEY and CDR2 SVGEGT. The CDR3 loop is CASRFQGNTEAFF. The DNA of the CDR3 is TGTGCCAGCAGATTTCAGGGGAACACTGAAGCTTTCTTT.

This clonotype was found many times. In nucleotides, the CDR3 is TGTGCCAGCACCGAAGCGGGACAGCACTATAATTCACCCCTCCACTTT. Translation gives CASTEAGQHYNSPLHF. The rearrangement links TRBV27 to TRBJ1-6, with TRBD1 identical over 7 bases. The CDR3 loop spans 16 amino acids. V was clipped by 7 bases and J by 3 bases; unmatched bases: 9. Germline V gene lookup returns CDR1 MNHEY and CDR2 SMNVEV (reference sequence).

A remark on this clonotype: The junction departs from germline at one end; a sequencing error may be responsible. This rearrangement joins TRBV4-3 to TRBJ1-4; D remains unclear. Germline loops: CDR1 LGHNA, CDR2 YSLEER. The CDR3 extends over 15 amino acids. CDR3 DNA: TGCGCCAGCAGCCCCTACAGCGCAACTAATGACAAACTGTTTTTT. Its translation: CASSPYSATNDKLFF.

This clonotype was seen ten or more times. V is TRBV4-1 and J is TRBJ2-7; D possibly matches TRBD1 or TRBD2 (6 bases each). In germline, CDR1 is MGHRA, CDR2 YSYEKL. The germline V and J ends were trimmed by 0 bases and 9 bases, with 21 bases remaining between them. This CDR3 is built from 16 residues. Here the CDR3 reads CASSQDRQGPPGGQYF. DNA of the CDR3: TGCGCCAGCAGCCAAGATCGGCAGGGGCCCCCCGGGGGGCAGTACTTC.

There are many counts of this clonotype. J is TRBJ2-6 and V is TRBV6-5; D is perhaps TRBD1 (6 bases). Germline V gene sequence: CDR1 MNHEY, CDR2 SVGAGI. Trimming shortened V by 6 bases and J by 1 base, and 10 bases separated the two germline ends. The CDR3 runs to 15 residues. This chain's CDR3 is CASRTQGSGANVLTF. In nucleotides, the CDR3 is TGTGCCAGCAGGACACAGGGATCTGGGGCCAACGTCCTGACTTTC.

This clonotype was seen more than once but under ten times. At one end the junction does not follow the germline gene, possibly because of a read error. The V and J genes are TRBV5-1 and TRBJ2-3; D unclear. The CDR3 loop spans 18 amino acids. Germline CDR1 and CDR2: SGHRS and YFSETQ. The CDR3 sequence: CASSRTVVRFQSTDTQCF. CDR3 sequence (DNA): TGCGCCAGCTCGAGGACCGTAGTAAGGTTTCAGTCCACAGATACGCAGTGTTTT.

This clonotype occurred many times. The rearrangement joins TRBV5-6 to TRBJ2-1; 12 nucleotides match TRBD2. This CDR3 is 16 amino acids long. The V gene end was trimmed by 3 bases and the J gene end by 4 bases; junction bases not matched to a gene: 5. Germline assignment: CDR1 SGHDT and CDR2 YYEEEE. The CDR3 here is CASSSQTSGSYNEQFF. The CDR3 DNA follows: TGTGCCAGCAGCTCACAGACTAGCGGGAGTTACAATGAGCAGTTCTTC. Combining the CDR3 with reference TRBV5-6 and TRBJ2-1 gives the whole variable domain DAGVTQSPTHLIKTRGQQVTLRCSPKSGHDTVSWYQQALGQGPQFIFQYYEEEERQRGNFPDRFSGHQFPNYSSELNVNALLLGDSALYLCASSSQTSGSYNEQFFGPGTRLTVL.

This chain uses TRBV29-1 with TRBJ2-1, with D perhaps matching TRBD2 (6 bases). CDR3 length: 13 amino acids. The germline V and J ends were trimmed by 5 bases and 4 bases, with 12 bases remaining between them. Germline V gives CDR1 SQVTM, CDR2 ANQGSEA. The CDR3 region has the DNA TGCAGCGTTACCGGGAGTAGTTACAATGAGCAGTTCTTC. It is translated as CSVTGSSYNEQFF.